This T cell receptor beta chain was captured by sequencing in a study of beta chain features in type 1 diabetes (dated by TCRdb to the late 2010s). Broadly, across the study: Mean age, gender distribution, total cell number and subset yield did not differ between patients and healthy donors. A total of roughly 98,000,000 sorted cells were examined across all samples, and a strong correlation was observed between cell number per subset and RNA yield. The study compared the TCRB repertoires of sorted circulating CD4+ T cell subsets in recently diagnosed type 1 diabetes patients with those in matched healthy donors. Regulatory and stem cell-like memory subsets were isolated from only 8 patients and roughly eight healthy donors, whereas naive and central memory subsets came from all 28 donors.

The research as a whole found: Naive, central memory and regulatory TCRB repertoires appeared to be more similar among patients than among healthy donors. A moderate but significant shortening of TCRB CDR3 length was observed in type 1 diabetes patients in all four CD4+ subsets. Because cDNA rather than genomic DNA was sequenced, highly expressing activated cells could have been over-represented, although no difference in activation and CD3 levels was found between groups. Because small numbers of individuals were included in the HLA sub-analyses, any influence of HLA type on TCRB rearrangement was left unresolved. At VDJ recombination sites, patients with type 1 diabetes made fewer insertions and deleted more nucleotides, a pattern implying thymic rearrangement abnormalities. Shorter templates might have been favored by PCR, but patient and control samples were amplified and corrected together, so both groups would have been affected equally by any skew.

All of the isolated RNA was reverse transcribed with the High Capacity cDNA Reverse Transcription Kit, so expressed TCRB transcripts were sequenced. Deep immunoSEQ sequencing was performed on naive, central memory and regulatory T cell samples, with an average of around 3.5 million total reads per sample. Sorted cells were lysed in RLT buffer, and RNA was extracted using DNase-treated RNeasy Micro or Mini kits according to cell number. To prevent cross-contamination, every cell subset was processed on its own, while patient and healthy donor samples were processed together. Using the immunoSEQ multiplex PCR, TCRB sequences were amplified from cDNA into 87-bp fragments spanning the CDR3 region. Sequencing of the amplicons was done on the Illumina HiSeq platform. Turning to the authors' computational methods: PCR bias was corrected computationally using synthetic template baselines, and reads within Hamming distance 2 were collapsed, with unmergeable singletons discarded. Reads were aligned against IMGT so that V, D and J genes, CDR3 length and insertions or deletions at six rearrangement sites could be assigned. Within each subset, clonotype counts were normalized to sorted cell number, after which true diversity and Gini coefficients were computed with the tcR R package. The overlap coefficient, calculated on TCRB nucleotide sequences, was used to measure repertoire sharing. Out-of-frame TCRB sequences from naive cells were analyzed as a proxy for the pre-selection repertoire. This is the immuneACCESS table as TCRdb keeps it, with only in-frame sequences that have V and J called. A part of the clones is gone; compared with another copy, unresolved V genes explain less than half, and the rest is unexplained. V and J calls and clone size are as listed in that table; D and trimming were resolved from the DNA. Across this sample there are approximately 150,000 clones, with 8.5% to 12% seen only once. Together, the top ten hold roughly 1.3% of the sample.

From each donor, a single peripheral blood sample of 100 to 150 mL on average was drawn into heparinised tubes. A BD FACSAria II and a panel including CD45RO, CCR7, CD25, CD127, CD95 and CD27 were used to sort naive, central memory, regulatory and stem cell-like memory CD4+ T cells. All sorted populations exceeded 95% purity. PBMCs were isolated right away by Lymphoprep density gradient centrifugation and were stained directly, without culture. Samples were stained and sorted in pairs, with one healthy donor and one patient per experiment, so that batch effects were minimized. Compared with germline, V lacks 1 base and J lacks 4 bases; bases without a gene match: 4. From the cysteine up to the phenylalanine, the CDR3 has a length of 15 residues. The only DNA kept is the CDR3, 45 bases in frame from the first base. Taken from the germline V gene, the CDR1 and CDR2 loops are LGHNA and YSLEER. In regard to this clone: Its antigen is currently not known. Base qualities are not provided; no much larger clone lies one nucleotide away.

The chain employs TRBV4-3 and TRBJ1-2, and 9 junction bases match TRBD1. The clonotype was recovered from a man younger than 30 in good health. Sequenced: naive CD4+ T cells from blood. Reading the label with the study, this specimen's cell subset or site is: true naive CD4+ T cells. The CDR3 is CASSQAGQGSYGYTF. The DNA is TGCGCCAGCAGCCAAGCGGGACAGGGATCCTATGGCTACACCTTC.